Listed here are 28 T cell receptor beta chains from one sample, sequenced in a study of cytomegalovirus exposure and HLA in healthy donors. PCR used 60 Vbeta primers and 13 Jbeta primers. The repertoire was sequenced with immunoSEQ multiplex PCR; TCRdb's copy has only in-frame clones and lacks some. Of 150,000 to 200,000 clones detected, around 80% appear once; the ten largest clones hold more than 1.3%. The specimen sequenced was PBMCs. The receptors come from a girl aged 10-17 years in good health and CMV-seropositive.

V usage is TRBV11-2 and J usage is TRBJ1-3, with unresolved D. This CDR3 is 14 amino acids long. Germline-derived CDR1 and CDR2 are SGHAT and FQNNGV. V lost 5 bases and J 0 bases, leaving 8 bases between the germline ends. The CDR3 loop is CASSPGNSGNTIYF. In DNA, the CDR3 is TGTGCCAGCAGCCCGGGTAACTCTGGAAACACCATATATTTT.

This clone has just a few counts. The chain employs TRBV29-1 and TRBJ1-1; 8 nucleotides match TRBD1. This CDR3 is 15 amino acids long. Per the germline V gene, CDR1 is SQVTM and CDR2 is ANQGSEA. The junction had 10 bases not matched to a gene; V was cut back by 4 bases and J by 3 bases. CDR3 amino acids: CSVGAPQGGDTEAFF. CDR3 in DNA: TGCAGCGTTGGGGCTCCACAGGGGGGCGACACTGAAGCTTTCTTT.

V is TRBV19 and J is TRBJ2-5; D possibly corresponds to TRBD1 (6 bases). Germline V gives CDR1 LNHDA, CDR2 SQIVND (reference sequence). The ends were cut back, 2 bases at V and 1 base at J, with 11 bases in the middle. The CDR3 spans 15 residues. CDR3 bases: TGTGCCAGTAGTATAACCCCGACAGGCCAAGAGACCCAGTACTTC. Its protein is CASSITPTGQETQYF.

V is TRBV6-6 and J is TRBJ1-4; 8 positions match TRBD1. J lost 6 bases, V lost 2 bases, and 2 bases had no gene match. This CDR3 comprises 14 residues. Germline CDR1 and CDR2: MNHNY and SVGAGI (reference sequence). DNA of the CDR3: TGTGCCAGCAGTTACCGACAGGGGCATGAAAAACTGTTTTTT. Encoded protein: CASSYRQGHEKLFF.

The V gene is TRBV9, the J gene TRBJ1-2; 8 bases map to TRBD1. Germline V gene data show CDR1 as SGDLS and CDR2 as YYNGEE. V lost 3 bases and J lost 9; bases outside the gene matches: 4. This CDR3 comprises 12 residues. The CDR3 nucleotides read TGTGCCAGCAGCGCCGGACAGGGTAGCTACACCTTC. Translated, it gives CASSAGQGSYTF.

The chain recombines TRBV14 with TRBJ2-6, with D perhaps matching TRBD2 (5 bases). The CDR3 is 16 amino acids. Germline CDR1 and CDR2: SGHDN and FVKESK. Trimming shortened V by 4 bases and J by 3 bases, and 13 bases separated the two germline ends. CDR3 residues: CASSPSYSVGANVLTF. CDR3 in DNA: TGTGCCAGCAGCCCTTCTTATAGCGTTGGGGCCAACGTCCTGACTTTC. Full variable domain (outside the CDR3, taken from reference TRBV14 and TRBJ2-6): EAGVTQFPSHSVIEKGQTVTLRCDPISGHDNLYWYRRVMGKEIKFLLHFVKESKQDESGMPNNRFLAERTGGTYSTLKVQPAELEDSGVYFCASSPSYSVGANVLTFGAGSRLTVL.

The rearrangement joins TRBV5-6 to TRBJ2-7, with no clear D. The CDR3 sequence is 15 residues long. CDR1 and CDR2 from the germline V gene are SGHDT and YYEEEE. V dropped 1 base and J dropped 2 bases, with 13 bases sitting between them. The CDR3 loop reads CASSLWWAGTYEQYF. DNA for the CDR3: TGTGCCAGCAGCTTGTGGTGGGCCGGCACCTACGAGCAGTACTTC.

CDR3 bases: TGTGCCAGTAGCACATGGGAATTCGGGGTGAACACTGAAGCTTTCTTT. Its protein product is CASSTWEFGVNTEAFF. The chain carries TRBV19 and TRBJ1-1; D is unresolved. Trimming stripped 6 bases from V and 0 bases from J, with 17 bases between. From germline, CDR1 is LNHDA and CDR2 SQIVND (reference sequence). The CDR3 extends over 16 amino acids.

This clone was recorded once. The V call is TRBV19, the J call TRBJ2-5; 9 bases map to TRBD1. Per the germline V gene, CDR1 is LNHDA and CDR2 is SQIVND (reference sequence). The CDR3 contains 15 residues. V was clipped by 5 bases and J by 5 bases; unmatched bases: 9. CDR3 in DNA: TGTGCCAGTAGTCCACCCGGGACAGGGAAGGAGACCCAGTACTTC. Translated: CASSPPGTGKETQYF.

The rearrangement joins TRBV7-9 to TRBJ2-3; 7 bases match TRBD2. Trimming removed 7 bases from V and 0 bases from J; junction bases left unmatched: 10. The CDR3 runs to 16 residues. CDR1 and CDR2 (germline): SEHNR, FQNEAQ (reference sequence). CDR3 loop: CASIKPGEGSTDTQYF. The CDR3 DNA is TGTGCCAGCATCAAACCCGGGGAGGGGAGCACAGATACGCAGTATTTT.

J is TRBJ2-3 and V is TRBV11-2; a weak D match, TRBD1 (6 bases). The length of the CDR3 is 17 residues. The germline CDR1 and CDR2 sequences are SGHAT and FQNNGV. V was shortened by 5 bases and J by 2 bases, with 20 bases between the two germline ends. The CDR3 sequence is CASSESPLQGYTDTQYF. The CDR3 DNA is TGTGCCAGCAGCGAAAGCCCCTTACAGGGATACACAGATACGCAGTATTTT.

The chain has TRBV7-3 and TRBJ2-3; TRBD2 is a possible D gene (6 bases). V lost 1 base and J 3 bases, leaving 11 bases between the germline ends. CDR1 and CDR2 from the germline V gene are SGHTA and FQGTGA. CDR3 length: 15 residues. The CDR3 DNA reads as TGTGCCAGCAGCTTAAGGGGCGGGGCGACAGATACGCAGTATTTT. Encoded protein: CASSLRGGATDTQYF.

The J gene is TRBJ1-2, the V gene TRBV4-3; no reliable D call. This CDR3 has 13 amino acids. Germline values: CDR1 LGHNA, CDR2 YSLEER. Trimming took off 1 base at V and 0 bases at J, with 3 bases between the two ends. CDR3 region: CASSQAANYGYTF. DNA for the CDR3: TGCGCCAGCAGCCAAGCAGCTAACTATGGCTACACCTTC.

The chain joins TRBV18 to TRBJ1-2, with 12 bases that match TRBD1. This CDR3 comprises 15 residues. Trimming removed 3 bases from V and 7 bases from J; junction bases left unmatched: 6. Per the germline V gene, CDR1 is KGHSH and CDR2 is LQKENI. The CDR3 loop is CASSPGTGGTGGYTF. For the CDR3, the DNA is TGTGCCAGCTCACCTGGGACAGGGGGCACGGGTGGCTACACCTTC.

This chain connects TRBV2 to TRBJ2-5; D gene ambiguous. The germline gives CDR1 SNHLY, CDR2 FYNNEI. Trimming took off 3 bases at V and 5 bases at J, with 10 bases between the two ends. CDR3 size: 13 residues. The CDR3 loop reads CASSELRRETQYF. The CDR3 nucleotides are TGTGCCAGCAGTGAGTTGAGGCGGGAGACCCAGTACTTC.

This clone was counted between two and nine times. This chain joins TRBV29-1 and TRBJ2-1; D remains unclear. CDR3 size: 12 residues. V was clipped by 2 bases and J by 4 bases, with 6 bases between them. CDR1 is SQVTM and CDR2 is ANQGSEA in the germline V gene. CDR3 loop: CSVELEYNEQFF. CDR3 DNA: TGCAGCGTTGAATTAGAATACAATGAGCAGTTCTTC.

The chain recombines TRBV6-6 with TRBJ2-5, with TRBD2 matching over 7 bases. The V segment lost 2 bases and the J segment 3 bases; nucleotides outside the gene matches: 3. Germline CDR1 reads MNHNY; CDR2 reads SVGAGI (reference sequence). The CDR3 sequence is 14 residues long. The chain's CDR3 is CASSYGLAEETQYF. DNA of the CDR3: TGTGCCAGCAGTTACGGCCTAGCGGAAGAGACCCAGTACTTC.

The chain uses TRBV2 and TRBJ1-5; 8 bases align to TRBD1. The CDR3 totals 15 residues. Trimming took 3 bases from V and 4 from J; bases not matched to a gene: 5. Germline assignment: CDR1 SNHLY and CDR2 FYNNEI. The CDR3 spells CASSDGTGRNQPQHF. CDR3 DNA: TGTGCCAGCAGTGACGGGACAGGTCGAAATCAGCCCCAGCATTTT.

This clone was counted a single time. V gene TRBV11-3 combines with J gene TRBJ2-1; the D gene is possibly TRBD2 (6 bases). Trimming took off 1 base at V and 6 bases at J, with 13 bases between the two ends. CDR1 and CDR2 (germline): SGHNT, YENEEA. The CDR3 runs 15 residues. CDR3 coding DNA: TGTGCCAGCAGCTTAGGAGCGGGCCAAAGCAATGAGCAGTTCTTC. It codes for CASSLGAGQSNEQFF. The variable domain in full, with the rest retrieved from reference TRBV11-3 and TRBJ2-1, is EAGVVQSPRYKIIEKKQPVAFWCNPISGHNTLYWYLQNLGQGPELLIRYENEEAVDDSQLPKDRFSAERLKGVDSTLKIQPAELGDSAVYLCASSLGAGQSNEQFFGPGTRLTVL.

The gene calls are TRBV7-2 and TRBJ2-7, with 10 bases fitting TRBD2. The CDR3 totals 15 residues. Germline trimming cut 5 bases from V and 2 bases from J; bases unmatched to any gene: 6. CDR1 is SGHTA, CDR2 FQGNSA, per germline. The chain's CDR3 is CASSRRTSGTYEQYF. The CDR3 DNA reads TGTGCCAGCAGCAGGAGGACTAGCGGTACCTACGAGCAGTACTTC.

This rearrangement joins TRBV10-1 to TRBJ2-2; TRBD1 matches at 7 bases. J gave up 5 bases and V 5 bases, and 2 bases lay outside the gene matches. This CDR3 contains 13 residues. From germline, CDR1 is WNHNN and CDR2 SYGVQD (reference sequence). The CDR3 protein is CASSQGETGELFF. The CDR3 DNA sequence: TGCGCCAGCAGTCAGGGGGAAACCGGGGAGCTGTTTTTT.

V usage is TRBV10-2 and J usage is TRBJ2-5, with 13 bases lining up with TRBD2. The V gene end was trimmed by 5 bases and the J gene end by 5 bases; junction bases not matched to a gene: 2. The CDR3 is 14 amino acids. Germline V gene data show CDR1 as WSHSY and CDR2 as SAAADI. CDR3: CASSLLAGGETQYF. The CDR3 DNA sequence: TGCGCCAGCAGTCTACTAGCGGGGGGGGAGACCCAGTACTTC.

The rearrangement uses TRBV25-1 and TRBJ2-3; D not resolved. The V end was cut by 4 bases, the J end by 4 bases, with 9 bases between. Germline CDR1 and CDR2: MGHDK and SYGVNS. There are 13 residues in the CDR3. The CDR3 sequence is CASSVSTADTQYF. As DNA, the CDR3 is TGTGCCAGCAGTGTCTCGACTGCAGATACGCAGTATTTT.

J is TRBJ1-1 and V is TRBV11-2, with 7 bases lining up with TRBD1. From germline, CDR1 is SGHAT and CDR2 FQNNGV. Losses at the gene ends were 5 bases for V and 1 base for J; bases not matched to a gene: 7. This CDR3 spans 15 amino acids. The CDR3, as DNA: TGTGCCAGCAGCCACCGGGGACAGACGAACACTGAAGCTTTCTTT. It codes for CASSHRGQTNTEAFF.

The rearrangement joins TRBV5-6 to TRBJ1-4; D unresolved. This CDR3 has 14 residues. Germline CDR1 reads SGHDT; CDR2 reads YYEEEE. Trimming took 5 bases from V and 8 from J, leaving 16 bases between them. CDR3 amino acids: CASSSYSRREKLFF. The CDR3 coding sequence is TGTGCCAGCAGTTCCTATTCCCGGAGGGAAAAACTGTTTTTT.

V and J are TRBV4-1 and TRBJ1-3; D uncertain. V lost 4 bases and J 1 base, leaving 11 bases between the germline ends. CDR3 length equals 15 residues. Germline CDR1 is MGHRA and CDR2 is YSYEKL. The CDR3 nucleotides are TGCGCCAGCAGCCCCAGACTGCTGTCTGGAAACACCATATATTTT. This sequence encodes CASSPRLLSGNTIYF.

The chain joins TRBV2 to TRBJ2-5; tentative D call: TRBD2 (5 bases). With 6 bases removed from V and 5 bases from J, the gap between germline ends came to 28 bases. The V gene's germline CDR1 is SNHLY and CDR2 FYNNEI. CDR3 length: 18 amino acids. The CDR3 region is CASRGYIRVTRGRETQYF. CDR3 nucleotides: TGTGCCAGCAGGGGATATATCCGGGTGACCCGCGGGCGGGAGACCCAGTACTTC.

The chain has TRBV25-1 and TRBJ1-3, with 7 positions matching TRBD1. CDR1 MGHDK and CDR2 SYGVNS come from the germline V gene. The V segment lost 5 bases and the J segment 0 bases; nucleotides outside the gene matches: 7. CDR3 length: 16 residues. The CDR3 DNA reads TGTGCCAGCAGTCCCCGGACAGGAAGCTCTGGAAACACCATATATTTT. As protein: CASSPRTGSSGNTIYF.